What follows are 20 T cell receptor beta chains derived from one specimen sequenced in a study of vaccination and CD4 T cells after COVID-19. Their antigens remain unidentified. Sequencing of the DNA from cultured CD4+ T cells was carried out with the Oncomine TCR Beta short-read assay. TCRdb reanalysed the PCR reads using MiXCR and keeps one entry per CDR3 protein. Of some 25,000 distinct CDR3 sequences in the sample, around 30% were seen once. The time point is: late sampling 161 to 241 days after vaccination in a few convalescent patients. Treatment noted: roughly 10-day PBMC culture with coronavirus spike peptide pools or control peptides (ViraFEST assay). The sample consisted of CD4+ T cells from blood, cultured in vitro, taken about 7 months after SARS-CoV-2 vaccination. The receptors derive from a human donor who had recovered from COVID-19.

The chain uses TRBV7-2 and TRBJ1-5; D is unclear. The CDR3 loop spans 14 amino acids. Trimming removed 7 bases at V and 1 base at J, with 11 bases between. Germline-derived CDR1 and CDR2 are SGHTA and FQGNSA. For the CDR3, the DNA is TGTGCCAGCACCCCCGGCCAAAGCAATCAGCCCCAGCATTTT. Amino acids: CASTPGQSNQPQHF.

This clonotype was seen more than once but under ten times. The rearrangement links TRBV6-1 to TRBJ2-5, with D maybe TRBD2 (7 bases). Looked up from germline, CDR1 is MNHNS and CDR2 is SASEGT. V lost 7 bases, J lost 1 base, and 16 bases lay in between. The CDR3 length is 15 residues. CDR3 nucleotides: TGTGCCAGCAACGCGCTGGGAGGGGGCCAAGAGACCCAGTACTTC. Its translation: CASNALGGGQETQYF.

The rearrangement uses TRBV12-3 or TRBV12-4 and TRBJ2-2, with a possible D match to TRBD2 (6 bases). Trimming shortened V by 7 bases and J by 6 bases, and 15 bases separated the two germline ends. This CDR3 contains 14 residues. The CDR3 bases are TGTGCCAGCAAGGACGTAGCGGCGCCCGGGGAGCTGTTTTTT. It translates to CASKDVAAPGELFF.

This chain links TRBV5-1 with TRBJ2-7; 7 bases are shared with TRBD1. This CDR3 has 15 residues. Germline CDR1 SGHRS, CDR2 YFSETQ. V lost 5 bases, J lost 5 bases, and 13 bases stayed unmatched. CDR3 bases: TGCGCCAGCAGTCCCGTCCGACAGGGCAGTGACGAGCAGTACTTC. It yields the protein CASSPVRQGSDEQYF.

The rearrangement links TRBV4-1 to TRBJ1-1, with a weak D call TRBD1 (5 bases). The CDR3 has 15 residues. V gave up 4 bases and J gave up 1 base, with 13 bases separating them. Germline V CDR1 and CDR2: MGHRA, YSYEKL. This chain's CDR3 is CASSRGVATNTEAFF. CDR3 bases: TGCGCCAGCAGCCGGGGGGTGGCCACGAACACTGAAGCTTTCTTT.

V usage is TRBV2 and J usage is TRBJ2-6; TRBD1 is a possible D gene (6 bases). Germline CDR1 is SNHLY and CDR2 is FYNNEI. V was clipped by 6 bases and J by 4 bases, with 13 bases between them. This CDR3 region has 15 residues. The CDR3 DNA sequence: TGTGCCAGCAGGCGGACAGCGGACGGGGCCAACGTCCTGACTTTC. This encodes CASRRTADGANVLTF.

This clonotype came up a few times. J is TRBJ1-1 and V is TRBV20-1; 10 nucleotides line up with TRBD1. This CDR3 comprises 13 residues. V lost 5 bases, J lost 6 bases, and 6 bases stayed unmatched. CDR1 is DFQATT, CDR2 SNEGSKA, per germline (reference sequence). As DNA, the CDR3 is TGCAGTGCTGCCGGGACAGGGGAAGCTGAAGCTTTCTTT. It is translated as CSAAGTGEAEAFF.

The V call is TRBV21-1, the J call TRBJ2-4; TRBD2 is taken as the D call from the table, unchecked against the DNA. TRBV21-1 is deemed a pseudogene. This CDR3 is built from 14 residues. The CDR3 DNA follows: TGTGCCAGCACGGCGGGAGGGGCCAAAAACATTCAGTACTTC. Protein: CASTAGGAKNIQYF.

The rearrangement joins TRBV7-2 to TRBJ2-5, with TRBD2 matching 7 bases. With 3 bases clipped from V and 9 bases from J, the junction kept 10 bases outside the gene matches. CDR3 size: 14 residues. Germline values: CDR1 SGHTA, CDR2 FQGNSA. The CDR3 DNA is TGTGCCAGCAGCTTGTCCGCTAGCGGTACGGCCCAGTACTTC. The encoded protein is CASSLSASGTAQYF. Based on the CDR3 plus reference TRBV7-2 and TRBJ2-5, the full variable domain is GAGVSQSPSNKVTEKGKDVELRCDPISGHTALYWYRQSLGQGLEFLIYFQGNSAPDKSGLPSDRFSAERTGGSVSTLTIQRTQQEDSAVYLCASSLSASGTAQYFGPGTRLLVL.

This clonotype was observed a handful of times. The chain combines TRBV15 with TRBJ2-1; 12 bases align to TRBD2. V gave up 4 bases and J gave up 8 bases; unmatched junction bases: 15. CDR3 length equals 18 residues. Germline assignment: CDR1 LNHNV and CDR2 YYDKDF (reference sequence). The CDR3 sequence: CATSILRLTSGSRDEQFF. As DNA, the CDR3 is TGTGCCACCAGCATCCTACGACTGACTAGCGGGAGTAGGGATGAGCAGTTCTTC.

The rearrangement joins TRBV7-9 to TRBJ1-6, with no clear D. This CDR3 is 13 amino acids long. The V gene's germline CDR1 is SEHNR and CDR2 FQNEAQ (reference sequence). With 6 bases removed from V and 10 bases from J, the gap between germline ends came to 13 bases. The CDR3 region has the DNA TGTGCCAGCAGTAGGCTGGAAGACTCACCCCTCCACTTT. It translates to CASSRLEDSPLHF. Full variable domain (missing parts from reference TRBV7-9 and TRBJ1-6): DTGVSQNPRHKITKRGQNVTFRCDPISEHNRLYWYRQTLGQGPEFLTYFQNEAQLEKSRLLSDRFSAERPKGSFSTLEIQRTEQGDSAMYLCASSRLEDSPLHFGNGTRLTVT.

CDR3 sequence reads: CASSFGTGGLDTEAFF. The CDR3 DNA is TGTGCCAGCAGCTTTGGGACAGGGGGCTTGGACACTGAAGCTTTCTTT. This rearrangement joins TRBV7-9 to TRBJ1-1; TRBD1 matches at 12 bases. Germline assignment: CDR1 SEHNR and CDR2 FQNEAQ (reference sequence). This CDR3 is 16 amino acids long. V was pared by 3 bases and J by 3 bases, with 5 bases of the junction left unmatched.

The J gene is TRBJ2-3, the V gene TRBV20-1, with TRBD2 identical over 9 bases. Germline trimming cut 0 bases from V and 0 bases from J; bases unmatched to any gene: 4. The germline CDR1 and CDR2 sequences are DFQATT and SNEGSKA (reference sequence). The CDR3 consists of 16 residues. CDR3 amino acids: CSARDPSGTSTDTQYF. In nucleotides, the CDR3 is TGCAGTGCTAGAGACCCTAGCGGGACTAGCACAGATACGCAGTATTTT.

This clonotype came up a few times. The CDR3 sequence is CSASLTSGMREQYF. The DNA for the CDR3 is TGCAGTGCTAGTCTGACTAGCGGGATGCGCGAGCAGTACTTC. The chain combines TRBV20-1 with TRBJ2-7; 11 nucleotides agree with TRBD2. The V segment lost 3 bases and the J segment 6 bases; nucleotides outside the gene matches: 7. The CDR3 has 14 residues. Per germline, CDR1 DFQATT and CDR2 SNEGSKA (reference sequence).

The chain recombines TRBV6-2 or TRBV6-3 with TRBJ2-7, with 12 bases matching TRBD2. This CDR3 is built from 16 residues. CDR1 is MNHEY and CDR2 is SVGEGT in the germline V gene. V was clipped by 5 bases and J by 2 bases; unmatched bases: 7. The CDR3 bases are TGTGCCAGCAGTGCGGCTAGCGGGAGGGCCACCTACGAGCAGTACTTC. This translates into CASSAASGRATYEQYF.

V and J are TRBV20-1 and TRBJ2-7; no reliable D call. CDR1 is DFQATT and CDR2 is SNEGSKA in the germline V gene (reference sequence). The CDR3 spans 14 residues. V was clipped by 6 bases and J by 7 bases, with 22 bases between them. CDR3 residues: CSARTPSTRWEQYF. The CDR3 coding sequence is TGCAGTGCCCGCACTCCCTCCACGCGTTGGGAGCAGTACTTC.

This chain joins TRBV6-5 and TRBJ2-5; the D is unclear. Germline lookup yields CDR1 MNHEY and CDR2 SVGAGI. The CDR3 loop spans 13 amino acids. The V end lost 2 bases, the J end lost 5 bases, and 9 bases lay between the germline ends. The CDR3 DNA reads as TGTGCCAGCAGTTACCCCGCCGGGGAGACCCAGTACTTC. Protein: CASSYPAGETQYF.

The chain is built from TRBV10-1 and TRBJ2-3, with D possibly being TRBD2 (5 bases). V was shortened by 0 bases and J by 7 bases, with 17 bases between the two germline ends. Germline V lookup: CDR1 WNHNN, CDR2 SYGVQD (reference sequence). CDR3 length: 16 amino acids. The DNA of the CDR3 is TGCGCCAGCAGTGAGTCACGTCTGGGGAGCCGATATACGCAGTATTTT. Translated, it gives CASSESRLGSRYTQYF.

This clonotype was detected only a few times. This rearrangement joins TRBV6-1 to TRBJ2-7; 8 nucleotides line up with TRBD1. Germline CDR1 and CDR2: MNHNS and SASEGT. V was pared by 2 bases and J by 1 base, with 7 bases of the junction left unmatched. This CDR3 has 16 residues. CDR3 sequence reads: CASSERGQVRSYEQYF. CDR3 sequence (DNA): TGTGCCAGCAGTGAAAGGGGACAGGTAAGATCCTACGAGCAGTACTTC.

The chain joins TRBV4-3 to TRBJ1-1, with D perhaps TRBD1 (5 bases). CDR3 length equals 15 residues. Trimming left V 2 bases short and J 5 bases short, with 15 bases between. CDR1 LGHNA and CDR2 YSLEER come from the germline V gene. CDR3 sequence reads: CASSQFDRQATEAFF. Written as DNA, the CDR3 is TGCGCCAGCAGCCAATTCGACAGACAAGCTACTGAAGCTTTCTTT.